The 32 T cell receptor beta chains reported below all come from one sample, sequenced in a study of glioma-infiltrating T cells. The iRepertoire nested amplicon-rescue multiplex PCR amplified TCR alpha and beta CDR3s from RNA. Each CDR3 protein is one row after TCRdb ran MiXCR on the multiplex PCR reads. The profile covers fewer than 500,000 distinct CDR3 sequences, with 41% appearing a single time and more than 10% taken by the ten largest. The specimen was glioma tissue, nonneoplastic brain tissue, or PBMCs (not recorded which). Source of these receptors: a human donor with low-grade glioma or glioblastoma, undergoing nonglioma brain surgery, or in good health (not recorded which).

There are many counts of this clonotype. The chain employs TRBV20-1 and TRBJ1-1, with a weak D call TRBD1 (5 bases). With 0 bases removed from V and 4 bases from J, the gap between germline ends came to 15 bases. CDR1 is DFQATT and CDR2 is SNEGSKA in the germline V gene (reference sequence). The CDR3 extends over 15 amino acids. In DNA, the CDR3 is TGCAGTGCTAGAGATCCCCGGGGGGGGAGCACTGAAGCTTTCTTT. It codes for CSARDPRGGSTEAFF.

Concerning this clonotype itself: In this CDR3 the conserved last residue, phenylalanine or tryptophan, is missing, so a read error is likely. This chain links TRBV27 with TRBJ1-5; D uncertain. The CDR3 contains 13 residues. Germline V gene data show CDR1 as MNHEY and CDR2 as SMNVEV (reference sequence). The CDR3 coding sequence is TGTGCCAGTAGTTTAACCCTGTTCCAGCCCCAGCATTCT. Translated: CASSLTLFQPQHS.

The sample holds a few counts of this clonotype. The V gene is TRBV4-2, the J gene TRBJ2-7; D perhaps matches TRBD1 (6 bases). This CDR3 comprises 15 residues. The V and J ends lost 4 bases and 0 bases respectively, with 13 bases between them. Germline V gene sequence: CDR1 LGHNA, CDR2 YNFKEQ. CDR3: CASSLFEGHSYEQYF. The CDR3 nucleotides read TGTGCCAGCAGCCTGTTTGAGGGACACTCCTACGAGCAGTACTTC.

The chain uses TRBV19 and TRBJ1-5, with D perhaps TRBD1 (6 bases). V was trimmed by 4 bases and J by 3 bases, leaving 10 bases between them. This CDR3 contains 14 residues. The V gene's germline CDR1 is LNHDA and CDR2 SQIVND (reference sequence). The CDR3 is CASSKDSFNQPQHF. The CDR3 nucleotides read TGTGCCAGTAGTAAGGACAGCTTCAATCAGCCCCAGCATTTT.

With respect to this clonotype: Since a much larger clone is just one base distant, this may be a read error. J is TRBJ2-7 and V is TRBV6-1; D remains ambiguous. The V end was cut by 5 bases, the J end by 1 base, with 9 bases between. The germline V gene has CDR1 MNHNS and CDR2 SASEGT. The CDR3 has 13 amino acids. DNA for the CDR3: TGTGCCAGCAGTAGAACATGGTCCTACGAGCAGTACTTC. This encodes CASSRTWSYEQYF.

The chain combines TRBV7-9 with TRBJ1-1; the match to TRBD1 covers 8 bases. The CDR3 is made up of 17 amino acids. Germline CDR1 SEHNR, CDR2 FQNEAQ (reference sequence). With 5 bases clipped from V and 5 bases from J, the junction kept 16 bases outside the gene matches. In DNA form, the CDR3 reads TGTGCCAGCAGCGAGCCAGGGGGCAAGGGACAGGAGACTGAAGCTTTCTTT. Its protein product is CASSEPGGKGQETEAFF.

A note on this clonotype: No conserved phenylalanine or tryptophan is present at the end of the CDR3, so a read error is the likely explanation. The rearrangement joins TRBV20-1 to TRBJ2-1; TRBD2 agrees at 13 bases. The CDR3 contains 15 residues. Germline V gives CDR1 DFQATT, CDR2 SNEGSKA (reference sequence). Unmatched junction bases numbered 9, after V lost 4 bases and J lost 9 bases. The CDR3 protein is CSAIWTSGSLSEQFL. CDR3 DNA: TGCAGTGCTATATGGACTAGCGGGAGTTTAAGTGAGCAGTTCCTC.

This clonotype was found a few times. The chain recombines TRBV7-6 with TRBJ1-1, with D possibly TRBD1 on 6 matching bases. The CDR3 loop spans 17 amino acids. The germline V gene has CDR1 SGHVS and CDR2 FNYEAQ. The V gene lost 1 base and the J gene lost 1 base, with 16 bases spanning the gap. The CDR3, as DNA: TGTGCCAGCAGCTTAGGGGGGGCGGTCGGAGGGAACACTGAAGCTTTCTTT. It yields the protein CASSLGGAVGGNTEAFF.

This chain connects TRBV4-1 to TRBJ2-7; TRBD1 or TRBD2 may be the D gene (5 bases each). The germline V gene has CDR1 MGHRA and CDR2 YSYEKL. The CDR3 is 15 residues long. Trimming took off 4 bases at V and 2 bases at J, with 15 bases between the two ends. The CDR3 is CASSPKAGTTYEQYF. The CDR3 DNA is TGCGCCAGCAGCCCGAAAGCCGGGACCACCTACGAGCAGTACTTC.

Worth noting for this clonotype: A read error may explain this, as a much larger clone is one base away. The chain combines TRBV6-1 with TRBJ1-1; tentative D call: TRBD1 (5 bases). There are 16 residues in the CDR3. Germline V gives CDR1 MNHNS, CDR2 SASEGT. V was shortened by 4 bases and J by 6 bases, with 21 bases between the two germline ends. CDR3 sequence: CASSVPQYGGYAEAFF. CDR3 nucleotides: TGTGCCAGCAGTGTGCCCCAATACGGGGGGTACGCTGAAGCTTTCTTT.

The chain joins TRBV20-1 to TRBJ2-1, with 10 positions matching TRBD2. V shed 5 bases and J 2 bases; nucleotides not matched to a gene: 6. Germline CDR1 DFQATT, CDR2 SNEGSKA (reference sequence). This CDR3 contains 15 residues. The CDR3 spells CSAGRSGRAYNEQFF. CDR3 sequence (DNA): TGCAGTGCTGGGAGGAGCGGGAGGGCCTACAATGAGCAGTTCTTC.

This clonotype came up many times. J is TRBJ1-5 and V is TRBV28; 9 bases map to TRBD1. Germline V lookup: CDR1 MDHEN, CDR2 SYDVKM. V lost 7 bases to trimming and J lost 6 bases; unmatched junction nucleotides: 4. The CDR3 spans 13 residues. The CDR3 nucleotides are TGTGCCAGCATCCCGGGACAGGGTCAGCCCCAGCATTTT. It codes for CASIPGQGQPQHF. The full variable domain, its missing parts supplied by reference TRBV28 and TRBJ1-5, is DVKVTQSSRYLVKRTGEKVFLECVQDMDHENMFWYRQDPGLGLRLIYFSYDVKMKEKGDIPEGYSVSREKKERFSLILESASTNQTSMYLCASIPGQGQPQHFGDGTRLSIL.

This chain joins TRBV2 and TRBJ1-5; 7 bases align to TRBD1. This CDR3 contains 15 residues. The trim removed 5 bases at V and 3 bases at J, leaving 7 bases unmatched. The germline CDR1 and CDR2 sequences are SNHLY and FYNNEI. The CDR3 nucleotides are TGTGCCAGCAGTTGGAACAGGGGTTCCAATCAGCCCCAGCATTTT. Its translation is CASSWNRGSNQPQHF.

V gene TRBV19 combines with J gene TRBJ1-1; the D is unclear. The CDR3 totals 13 residues. V was clipped by 5 bases and J by 6 bases, with 13 bases between them. Germline-derived CDR1 and CDR2 are LNHDA and SQIVND (reference sequence). CDR3 sequence (DNA): TGTGCCAGTAGTCCTGGACCGATATCTGAAGCTTTCTTT. As protein: CASSPGPISEAFF.

This chain links TRBV19 with TRBJ2-7; D unclear. V was cut by 2 bases and J by 0 bases, with 5 bases left in between. The CDR3 covers 13 residues. Germline-derived CDR1 and CDR2 are LNHDA and SQIVND (reference sequence). The CDR3 bases are TGTGCCAGTAGTATAACAGCCTCCTACGAGCAGTACTTC. Protein product: CASSITASYEQYF.

This clonotype was seen once. At one end, the junction sequence differs from germline, possibly due to a read error. This rearrangement joins TRBV28 to TRBJ2-3; D is undetermined. CDR1 and CDR2 (germline): MDHEN, SYDVKM. The CDR3 consists of 14 residues. CDR3 amino acids: CAGSSTQGRDTQYF. For the CDR3, the DNA is TGTGCCGGCAGTTCAACCCAAGGCAGGGATACGCAGTATTTT.

This clonotype was observed at least ten times. J is TRBJ1-5 and V is TRBV6-5; D unresolved. CDR3 length: 13 amino acids. Germline V gene data show CDR1 as MNHEY and CDR2 as SVGAGI. V was trimmed by 0 bases and J by 10 bases, leaving 10 bases between them. CDR3 bases: TGTGCCAGCAGTTACTCGCCGGGGTATCCCCAGCATTTT. Translated, it gives CASSYSPGYPQHF.

The chain uses TRBV7-2 and TRBJ1-4, with 7 bases fitting TRBD1. Germline trimming cut 5 bases from V and 8 bases from J; bases unmatched to any gene: 5. The CDR3 is 13 amino acids. The germline gives CDR1 SGHTA, CDR2 FQGNSA. This CDR3 is CASSLKTGEKLFF. The CDR3 bases are TGTGCCAGCAGCCTGAAGACAGGGGAAAAACTGTTTTTT.

This chain uses TRBV28 with TRBJ2-5, with D possibly matching TRBD2 (5 bases). This CDR3 region has 14 residues. Germline V gives CDR1 MDHEN, CDR2 SYDVKM. V lost 6 bases to trimming and J lost 2 bases, with 13 bases between them. CDR3 coding DNA: TGTGCCAGCAGGATCCTTGGACTTCAAGAGACCCAGTACTTC. Encoded protein: CASRILGLQETQYF.

The chain recombines TRBV19 with TRBJ1-1; no clear D. CDR1 and CDR2 from the germline V gene are LNHDA and SQIVND (reference sequence). Trimming pared 7 bases from V and 1 base from J, leaving 16 bases between. The CDR3 extends over 15 amino acids. The CDR3: CASTLSAGWNTEAFF. CDR3 DNA sequence: TGTGCCAGTACCCTTAGCGCGGGGTGGAACACTGAAGCTTTCTTT. The variable domain in full, with the rest retrieved from reference TRBV19 and TRBJ1-1, is DGGITQSPKYLFRKEGQNVTLSCEQNLNHDAMYWYRQDPGQGLRLIYYSQIVNDFQKGDIAEGYSVSREKKESFPLTVTSAQKNPTAFYLCASTLSAGWNTEAFFGQGTRLTVV.

In its sample, this clonotype was seen once. A much larger clone lies one base from this, so it may be a read error. Here the CDR3 reads CASSLTEAHTDTQYF. CDR3 nucleotide sequence: TGTGCCAGCAGTTTAACCGAGGCTCACACAGATACGCAGTATTTT. The chain links TRBV28 to TRBJ2-3; D call uncertain. With 2 bases removed from V and 2 bases from J, the gap between germline ends came to 11 bases. CDR1 MDHEN and CDR2 SYDVKM come from the germline V gene. The CDR3 runs 15 residues.

This chain connects TRBV30 to TRBJ2-2; 13 bases are a match to TRBD2. Germline assignment: CDR1 GTSNPN and CDR2 SVGIG (reference sequence). Trimming at V came to 3 bases and at J to 7 bases, leaving 8 bases not matched to a gene. This CDR3 has 16 amino acids. The CDR3 DNA is TGTGCCTGGAGCGCAGGACTAGCGGGAGCCATCGGGGAGCTGTTTTTT. It codes for CAWSAGLAGAIGELFF.

This clonotype was observed many times. V and J are TRBV28 and TRBJ2-7, with unresolved D. The V gene's germline CDR1 is MDHEN and CDR2 SYDVKM. The CDR3 is made up of 13 amino acids. V shed 3 bases and J shed 0 bases, with 6 bases lying between them. The DNA of the CDR3 is TGTGCCAGCAGTTTCACAACCTCCTACGAGCAGTACTTC. Amino acid sequence: CASSFTTSYEQYF.

This clonotype occurred a few times. CDR3 residues: CASSLQSGETQYF. CDR3 DNA sequence: TGTGCCAGCAGTTTACAGTCGGGAGAGACCCAGTACTTC. The chain recombines TRBV12-3 or TRBV12-4 with TRBJ2-5, with unresolved D. V lost 2 bases and J lost 4, with 8 bases in between. The length of the CDR3 is 13 residues.

This rearrangement joins TRBV19 to TRBJ1-1; D call uncertain. This CDR3 has 15 residues. V was pared by 3 bases and J by 1 base, with 12 bases between. From germline, CDR1 is LNHDA and CDR2 SQIVND (reference sequence). The CDR3 sequence is CASSIQIAGNTEAFF. The CDR3, as DNA: TGTGCCAGTAGTATCCAAATTGCGGGGAACACTGAAGCTTTCTTT.

The chain recombines TRBV5-1 with TRBJ2-1; 10 bases are shared with TRBD2. Germline assignment: CDR1 SGHRS and CDR2 YFSETQ. The V gene end was trimmed by 0 bases and the J gene end by 7 bases; junction bases not matched to a gene: 7. The length of the CDR3 is 16 residues. CDR3 in DNA: TGCGCCAGCAGCTTGGTTGCGAGCGGGAGGGGGAATGAGCAGTTCTTC. It yields the protein CASSLVASGRGNEQFF.

A word on this clonotype: A much more abundant neighbour one base away suggests this may be a read error. V and J are TRBV28 and TRBJ2-1; D unclear. Germline V lookup: CDR1 MDHEN, CDR2 SYDVKM. The CDR3 sequence is 12 residues long. CDR3: CARSSDSNEQFF. CDR3 nucleotide sequence: TGTGCCAGAAGTTCTGACTCGAATGAGCAGTTCTTC. Full variable domain (missing parts from reference TRBV28 and TRBJ2-1): DVKVTQSSRYLVKRTGEKVFLECVQDMDHENMFWYRQDPGLGLRLIYFSYDVKMKEKGDIPEGYSVSREKKERFSLILESASTNQTSMYLCARSSDSNEQFFGPGTRLTVL.

Comment on this clonotype: This clone may be a read error of a much larger clone one base away. This sequence joins TRBV20-1 and TRBJ2-3; D call uncertain. The length of the CDR3 is 14 residues. Germline-derived CDR1 and CDR2 are DFQATT and SNEGSKA (reference sequence). Trimming removed 3 bases at V and 1 base at J, with 11 bases between. For the CDR3, the DNA is TGCAGTGCTAGTCCCAGCGTAGGCACAGATACGCAGTATTTT. Protein product: CSASPSVGTDTQYF.

The table lists this clonotype with many counts. This sequence joins TRBV27 and TRBJ2-5; possibly TRBD1 for D (7 bases). Trimming took 5 bases from V and 4 from J, leaving 20 bases between them. Germline V gives CDR1 MNHEY, CDR2 SMNVEV (reference sequence). This CDR3 spans 16 amino acids. CDR3 bases: TGTGCCAGCAGTCCCACCCCGAGGGGGCGGGGAGAGACCCAGTACTTC. Translation gives CASSPTPRGRGETQYF.

About this clonotype: Here the CDR3 omits its conserved ending phenylalanine or tryptophan, so a read error is the likely source. V is TRBV20-1 and J is TRBJ2-7, with a tentative D call TRBD2 (6 bases). The V gene's germline CDR1 is DFQATT and CDR2 SNEGSKA (reference sequence). V lost 6 bases and J 3 bases, leaving 15 bases between the germline ends. The CDR3 has 13 residues. CDR3 amino acids: CSAYRDSVYEQYS. DNA of the CDR3: TGCAGTGCATACCGGGACTCGGTCTACGAGCAGTACTCC.

This clonotype was seen many times. The chain links TRBV6-6 to TRBJ2-1; D uncertain. Germline loops: CDR1 MNHNY, CDR2 SVGAGI (reference sequence). CDR3 size: 14 residues. With 0 bases removed from V and 4 bases from J, the gap between germline ends came to 7 bases. CDR3 sequence reads: CASSYSSEYNEQFF. The CDR3 coding sequence is TGTGCCAGCAGTTACTCGTCAGAGTACAATGAGCAGTTCTTC.

There are a few counts of this clonotype. The V gene is TRBV28, the J gene TRBJ2-7, with D possibly matching TRBD2 (5 bases). There are 15 residues in the CDR3. Trimming cost V 3 bases and J 1 base, with 13 bases left between them. In germline, CDR1 is MDHEN, CDR2 SYDVKM. In DNA form, the CDR3 reads TGTGCCAGCAGTTTGTCGGTAGCGCGATCCTACGAGCAGTACTTC. Translating it yields CASSLSVARSYEQYF.